The sequence of this T cell receptor (beta chain) was determined in a study of blood T cell repertoires in COVID-19. The wider study: The samples span acute and convalescent COVID-19 from the United States, Italy and Spain.

Germline V gene lookup returns CDR1 SGDLS and CDR2 YYNGEE. This CDR3 comprises 15 residues. The V and J ends lost 5 bases and 4 bases, in that order; junction bases with no gene match: 11. Enrollees, about 18 to 95 years old, lived in 24 US areas. In Cohort 3, a recovered donor had either two negative PCRs, clearance, or symptom resolution. TCRdb keeps only in-frame clones here, not all; method: immunoSEQ multiplex PCR. The data contain some 460,000 clones, about 90% of them singletons. Specimen: PBMCs or T cells enriched from blood (not recorded which). This receptor was obtained from a woman aged 18-35 years who had recovered from COVID-19. The V gene is TRBV9, the J gene TRBJ2-5, with 7 positions matching TRBD1. CDR3 amino acids: CASSLRDRIPETQYF. The CDR3 DNA reads TGTGCCAGCAGTCTCCGGGACAGAATCCCAGAGACCCAGTACTTC.